This T cell receptor (beta chain) is from a study of cytomegalovirus exposure and HLA in healthy donors (dated by TCRdb to 2016 to 2017). In the study overall: In an earlier analysis of under 750 of the donors, approximately 260 Gb of sequence data and 90 million to 120 million unique TCR beta sequences from approximately 180 million T cells were reported. Roughly 300 gigabases of sequencing data and approximately 92 million unique TCR sequences made up an early release that covered under 750 HLA-typed donors. Of the 300 to 450 genotyped donors, over 80% were placed in the genetic ancestry cluster associated with self-reported Caucasian donors. The study aimed to test whether signatures of past pathogen exposure could be identified by cataloging public T cell receptors. The T cell repertoires of 550 to 850 subjects were profiled by immunosequencing and related to cytomegalovirus serostatus. Along with the roughly 670-subject first cohort, a separate validation cohort of over a hundred different subjects was used. To predict cytomegalovirus infection status, the study combined high-throughput TCR immunosequencing, statistical association of individual TCRs with disease status, and machine learning. In a later analysis, previously published TCR beta repertoires from 666 donors were re-analyzed and high-resolution HLA genotyping was added so that TCR occurrence patterns could be studied. Rather than using new phenotypic data, the later analysis identified candidate immune exposures from TCR beta sequences and from how often those sequences occurred across donors. An earlier analysis of 587 of the donors used high-throughput TCR beta sequencing to judge whether each TCR beta V gene segment behaved as functional or pseudogenic. Donor age, sex, ethnicity and CMV serostatus were collected together with the repertoire data. In a later genetic analysis, genome-wide SNP genotypes for about 65% of the roughly 700 donors were used, and that subset was treated as a discovery cohort. Every discovery cohort repertoire had been produced on one sequencing platform. Class I and class II HLA loci were covered by the typing at four-digit resolution. Typing coverage differed by locus: A, B, C, DRB1 and DQB1 were typed in about 629-630 donors, DQA1 in 522, DPA1 in around 580, and DPB1 in 450 to 490. About 5 DR-DQ haplotypes were handled as single units for association and clustering, since linkage in the cohort was strong. Across roughly 420 genotyped donors of the cohort, an average of roughly 230,000 unique TCR beta nucleotide sequences per donor were sequenced, and 15% to 20% of those sequences were non-productive.

Receptor libraries were prepared by the immunoSEQ multiplex PCR assay. A mixture of 60 forward primers for TCR Vbeta segments and 13 reverse primers for TCR Jbeta segments was used in the multiplex PCR. A multiplex PCR assay on genomic DNA amplified the CDR3 region of rearranged TCR beta genes. Amplified TCR beta libraries were sequenced as 87-base-pair reads on the Illumina HiSeq System. The authors' analysis ran thus. A later analysis counted about 80 million unique TCR beta chains across the 600 to 850 repertoires, and some 11 million of these chains were shared by at least two donors. To remove PCR and sequencing errors, raw reads were error-corrected and collapsed into unique sequences using a nearest-neighbor algorithm that merged closely related sequences. CDR3 sequences were aligned to IMGT reference sequences to assign V, D and J gene segments. For a sequence to be retained, a match of at least six nucleotides was required to both a V gene segment and a J gene segment. Rearrangements were classified as productive when the CDR3 lacked stop codons and remained in frame with V and J, and all other rearrangements were classified as non-productive. Following IMGT convention, CDR3 was defined as the stretch from the second conserved V-encoded cysteine up to the conserved J-encoded phenylalanine. In an earlier analysis of 587 of the donors, sequences lacking an unambiguous match to a single V gene segment were excluded. An earlier analysis of 587 of the donors classified V segments as functional when productive rearrangements were above 56.7% and as segregating when the standard deviation between donors was above 5%. A statistical classification framework was built for diagnosing cytomegalovirus status from the catalog of TCR beta chain sequences. In a later analysis, V and J genes were assigned by comparing TCR nucleotide sequences against IMGT/GENE-DB human TR gene sequences. In a later analysis, CDR3 sequences and most-parsimonious VDJ recombination scenarios were assigned using the TCRdist pipeline. In a later analysis, each TCR beta chain was defined by its CDR3 amino acid sequence together with its V-gene family, and reads lacking a unique V-gene family were excluded. A later analysis removed 550 to 700 highly shared, low-generation-probability nucleotide sequences to deal with suspected cross-contamination and a sequencing artifact. In a later analysis, a clonal expansion index for each public chain was calculated from normalized within-repertoire ranks of inferred template counts. In a later analysis, generation probabilities were computed using a VDJ recombination model fitted to out-of-frame rearrangements, and the results were checked against IGoR. A later analysis scored TCR-TCR, TCR-HLA and TCR-CMV co-occurrence with hypergeometric tests, applying a repertoire-size bias correction to TCR pairs. To estimate false discovery rates, a later analysis permuted the HLA or CMV assignments 20 times. In a later analysis, co-occurring TCRs were grouped using DBSCAN, and TCRdist sequence similarity was added for clustering within HLA-allele-positive subsets. Co-occurrence clustering excluded repertoires with fewer than 30,000 or more than 120,000 public chains, plus five with anomalous nucleotide sharing. The table comes from immuneACCESS by way of TCRdb, which keeps in-frame sequences with V and J called. Part of the clones is missing from these tables; in studies checked, under half for an unresolved V gene and the rest for unknown reasons. Clone size and V and J calls were adopted from that table, with D and trimming inferred from the DNA. The sample's own table lists approximately 37,000 clones. Clones ranked in the top ten supply 7% to 9.5% of the sample.

The study at large found these results: Specific HLA alleles were associated with 15,000 to 20,000 TCR beta sequences at a false discovery rate of 0.05 in a later analysis. Assigning TCR associations to individual alleles was difficult when HLA alleles, especially DR and DQ, strongly co-occurred. The only immune exposure information available for the cohort was CMV serostatus. Because some donors lacked HLA typing at each locus, the association tests relied only on the typed subset. An association between a missense DCLRE1C variant and V-gene and J-gene trimming of TCR beta chains was found in a later genetic analysis and replicated in an independent cohort. According to a later analysis, TCR association rates differed among HLA loci, with DRB1 alleles showing the most associated TCRs and HLA-C alleles showing the fewest. In a later analysis, HLA-associated TCR beta chains showed more clonal expansion and lower generation probabilities than non-associated chains that were equally common. A group of highly shared sequence variants was considered likely to be a technical artifact of the sequencing pipeline. An earlier analysis of approximately 500 of the donors showed that most TCR beta V segments appeared in productive rearrangements either about 87% or about 30% of the time, which broadly matched IMGT annotations. It was suggested by the authors that the approach could potentially be generalized to other disease states and immunological phenotypes. Linkage disequilibrium might explain the correlated functional status among segregating V segments, but an unknown experimental factor could not be ruled out. A further reported finding was that TCR beta sequences accurately predicted the HLA-A and HLA-B alleles for most subjects in the first cohort. Compared with the roughly 700-donor mean, donors in an Asian-associated ancestry cluster had fewer N-insertions in productive TCRs, according to a later genetic analysis. Sequencing depth was assumed to be roughly uniform across donors in the presence/absence analyses, though that assumption may not hold. Cytomegalovirus status was reported to be diagnosed by the classifier with high specificity and sensitivity in both the original and validation cohorts. This cohort had only TCR beta chains sequenced, and the lack of alpha or paired-chain data limited which features could be detected. Because counts were too low, roughly 17 rarely observed V segments, including chromosome 9 orphons, were left out of the earlier analysis of over 550 of the donors. Some IMGT-functional V segments, including TRBV6-2 and TRBV6-3, could not be told apart with the 87-base-pair reads, so those segments were excluded. A later analysis reported that several top co-occurrence clusters appeared linked to parvovirus B19, influenza, CMV and Epstein-Barr virus. Most CMV-associated TCR beta chains appeared to be HLA-restricted in a later analysis, and the HLA associations seemed to be driven largely by CMV exposure. The study gave a list of more than 150 TCR beta chains associated with cytomegalovirus. In vitro tests confirmed that a few of the cytomegalovirus-associated TCR beta chains recognize cytomegalovirus antigens. While some public TCRs were present in many individuals, most TCR sequences turned up only very rarely across donors.

A word on this clone: It lacks a known antigen.

Sequences MNHEY (CDR1) and SVGAGI (CDR2) are obtained from the germline V gene. The cysteine opens and the phenylalanine closes a CDR3 of 15 amino acids. Only the CDR3 region is kept as DNA, spanning 45 bases read in frame from base 1. V trim: 4 bases; J trim: 3 bases; unmatched bases: 8. In total, 600 or so healthy bone marrow donors made up the cohort. At the time of sampling, every cohort member was nominally healthy, though immune exposures that went unrecorded were likely present. The donor tested CMV seropositive, placing the donor among the 250 to 350 seropositive members of the cohort. A peripheral blood sample was provided by each donor, and peripheral blood mononuclear cells were used for TCR beta sequencing. The Qiagen DNeasy Blood Extraction Kit was used to extract genomic DNA from the blood cell samples.

The TCR comes from a man aged 40-50 years in good health and CMV-seropositive. The sequencing input was PBMCs. The chain uses TRBV6-5 and TRBJ2-7; 8 nucleotides in the junction match TRBD1. The CDR3 reads as follows: CASSSEPQGVYEQYF. The DNA sequence is as follows: TGTGCCAGCAGTTCCGAACCACAGGGGGTCTACGAGCAGTACTTC.